This is a list of T cell receptor beta chains from one sample in a study of blood T cell repertoires in COVID-19. Data came from immunoSEQ multiplex PCR; TCRdb stores just in-frame clones and leaves some out. The sample carries under 250,000 clones, about 84% recorded once. The sequencing sample was made of peripheral blood. Receptor source: a woman of 80 years or more with acute or convalescent COVID-19. The CDR3 runs from the conserved cysteine through the conserved F or W. A D gene is named only where the DNA matches it firmly. Rows give clone size only sometimes, using once, few, many, or a class for an expanded clone.

clone size: once
J gene: TRBJ1-2
D gene: TRBD1
V gene: TRBV23-1
CDR3 DNA: TGCGCCAGCAGGACAGGGGATCTCGGCTACACCTTC
CDR3 protein: CASRTGDLGYTF

clone size: .
J gene: TRBJ1-3
D gene: .
V gene: TRBV6-4
CDR3 DNA: TGTGCCAGCAGTGACTCGGTGAGGATTGGAAACACCATATATTTT
CDR3 protein: CASSDSVRIGNTIYF

clone size: .
J gene: TRBJ2-3
D gene: TRBD1
V gene: TRBV6-5
CDR3 DNA: TGTGCCAGCAGTCTCCGGACAGGGACAGATACGCAGTATTTT
CDR3 protein: CASSLRTGTDTQYF

clone size: .
J gene: TRBJ2-3
D gene: TRBD2
V gene: TRBV2
CDR3 DNA: TGTGCCAGCAAGTTTTCCACTAGCGGGAGTTATGATACGCAGTATTTT
CDR3 protein: CASKFSTSGSYDTQYF

clone size: .
J gene: TRBJ2-7
D gene: TRBD1
V gene: TRBV19
CDR3 DNA: TGTGCCAGTAGTTCCGGACAGGGGGGTTATAACGAGCAGTACTTC
CDR3 protein: CASSSGQGGYNEQYF

clone size: .
J gene: TRBJ1-3
D gene: .
V gene: TRBV15
CDR3 DNA: TGTGCCACCAGCAGAGATCCAGGGAACTCTGGAAACACCATATATTTT
CDR3 protein: CATSRDPGNSGNTIYF

clone size: .
J gene: TRBJ1-3
D gene: .
V gene: TRBV24-1
CDR3 DNA: TGTGCCACCAGTGAGTTTGCGACTGGAAACACCATATATTTT
CDR3 protein: CATSEFATGNTIYF

clone size: .
J gene: TRBJ1-1
D gene: TRBD1
V gene: TRBV28
CDR3 DNA: TGTGCCAGCGGATCTAGGGGGCGGATAACTGAAGCTTTCTTT
CDR3 protein: CASGSRGRITEAFF

clone size: .
J gene: TRBJ1-1
D gene: .
V gene: TRBV6-5
CDR3 DNA: TGTGCCAGCAAGATGAGGAACACTGAAGCTTTCTTT
CDR3 protein: CASKMRNTEAFF

clone size: many
J gene: TRBJ2-1
D gene: .
V gene: TRBV13
CDR3 DNA: TGTGCCAGCAGCCTGGACATTACCGATGAGCAGTTCTTC
CDR3 protein: CASSLDITDEQFF

clone size: .
J gene: TRBJ1-3
D gene: .
V gene: TRBV5-1
CDR3 DNA: TGCGCCAGCAGCTTGGCTGAACCCAGAGGAAACACCATATATTTT
CDR3 protein: CASSLAEPRGNTIYF

clone size: .
J gene: TRBJ1-5
D gene: .
V gene: TRBV19
CDR3 DNA: TGTGCCAGTAGTGACCACGGGGGAGGGACCCGCAATCAGCCCCAGCATTTT
CDR3 protein: CASSDHGGGTRNQPQHF

clone size: few
J gene: TRBJ2-7
D gene: TRBD2
V gene: TRBV2
CDR3 DNA: TGTGCCAGCAGTGAAGGCCTAGCGGGAGTAGAGCAGTACTTC
CDR3 protein: CASSEGLAGVEQYF

clone size: .
J gene: TRBJ2-5
D gene: .
V gene: TRBV18
CDR3 DNA: TGTGCCAGCTCACCACTCCCCCAGGGGCGAGAGACCCAGTACTTC
CDR3 protein: CASSPLPQGRETQYF

clone size: .
J gene: TRBJ1-2
D gene: TRBD1
V gene: TRBV9
CDR3 DNA: TGTGCCAGCAGCGTAGACAGGGGGCCCTATGGCTACACCTTC
CDR3 protein: CASSVDRGPYGYTF

clone size: .
J gene: TRBJ1-6
D gene: .
V gene: TRBV6-4
CDR3 DNA: TGTGCCAGCAGTGTAGGGTGGCGGGATTCGGCCCTCCACTTT
CDR3 protein: CASSVGWRDSALHF

clone size: once
J gene: TRBJ2-1
D gene: TRBD2
V gene: TRBV3-1/TRBV3-2
CDR3 DNA: TGTGCCAGCAGCCTAGGACTAGCGGAAAACAATGAGCAGTTCTTC
CDR3 protein: CASSLGLAENNEQFF

clone size: .
J gene: TRBJ2-1
D gene: TRBD2
V gene: TRBV29-1
CDR3 DNA: TGCAGCGTTGGGGGACTAGGGGATGAGCAGTTCTTC
CDR3 protein: CSVGGLGDEQFF

clone size: once
J gene: TRBJ1-5
D gene: TRBD1
V gene: TRBV18
CDR3 DNA: TGTGCCAGCTCACCGGCCGGGACAGGTAGCAATCAGCCCCAGCATTTT
CDR3 protein: CASSPAGTGSNQPQHF

clone size: .
J gene: TRBJ2-3
D gene: .
V gene: TRBV2
CDR3 DNA: TGTGCCAGCAGTGCTCTACTTCCGCAGTATTTT
CDR3 protein: CASSALLPQYF

clone size: .
J gene: TRBJ1-2
D gene: TRBD1
V gene: TRBV3-1/TRBV3-2
CDR3 DNA: TGTGCCAGCAGCCTAGCTGACAGGGAAAAGGCTAAGGGCTACACCTTC
CDR3 protein: CASSLADREKAKGYTF

clone size: .
J gene: TRBJ1-4
D gene: TRBD1
V gene: TRBV7-2
CDR3 DNA: TGTGCCAGCAGCTCCGGGACAGGAGGGGAAAAACTGTTTTTT
CDR3 protein: CASSSGTGGEKLFF

clone size: .
J gene: TRBJ1-3
D gene: .
V gene: TRBV12-5
CDR3 DNA: TGTGCTAGTGGTTTAAGGAGGGAAACCGCCTCTGGAAACACCATATATTTT
CDR3 protein: CASGLRRETASGNTIYF

clone size: .
J gene: TRBJ2-3
D gene: TRBD2
V gene: TRBV5-1
CDR3 DNA: TGCGCCAGCAGGCAAGCGGGAGGAAGCACAGATACGCAGTATTTT
CDR3 protein: CASRQAGGSTDTQYF

clone size: once
J gene: TRBJ2-5
D gene: .
V gene: TRBV21-1
CDR3 DNA: TGTGCCAGCCCCAGTCACGGGGAAGAGACCCAGTACTTC
CDR3 protein: CASPSHGEETQYF

clone size: .
J gene: TRBJ1-3
D gene: TRBD1
V gene: TRBV7-9
CDR3 DNA: TGTGCCAGCAGCTTGGGGACAGGGGGAGGAAACACCATATATTTT
CDR3 protein: CASSLGTGGGNTIYF

clone size: few
J gene: TRBJ1-1
D gene: .
V gene: TRBV25-1
CDR3 DNA: TGTGCCAGCAGTCATACAGGGATGGGGACTGAAGCTTTCTTT
CDR3 protein: CASSHTGMGTEAFF

clone size: .
J gene: TRBJ1-1
D gene: TRBD1
V gene: TRBV6-6
CDR3 DNA: TGTGCCAGCAAAGCCACCGGGACAGACGCTGAAGCTTTCTTT
CDR3 protein: CASKATGTDAEAFF

clone size: many
J gene: TRBJ1-6
D gene: .
V gene: TRBV6-1
CDR3 DNA: TGTGCCAGCAGTGTCCCGGGGGGGACACTCTCCCGCAATTCACCCCTCCACTTT
CDR3 protein: CASSVPGGTLSRNSPLHF

clone size: .
J gene: TRBJ2-3
D gene: .
V gene: TRBV21-1
CDR3 DNA: TGTGCCAGCAGCAAAACGGGTGAGGGGACTAGCACAGATACGCAGTATTTT
CDR3 protein: CASSKTGEGTSTDTQYF

clone size: .
J gene: TRBJ1-4
D gene: .
V gene: TRBV6-4
CDR3 DNA: TGTGCCAGCAGTGACCCTCAGGTACACGACGTAAGGGAAAAACTGTTTTTT
CDR3 protein: CASSDPQVHDVREKLFF

clone size: .
J gene: TRBJ1-2
D gene: TRBD1
V gene: TRBV11-2
CDR3 DNA: TGTGCCAGCAGCACGGACAGGGTCATTTGGGGCTACACCTTC
CDR3 protein: CASSTDRVIWGYTF

clone size: once
J gene: TRBJ2-7
D gene: .
V gene: TRBV3-1/TRBV3-2
CDR3 DNA: TGTGCCAGCAGCGGTCGACTCTACGAGCAGTACTTC
CDR3 protein: CASSGRLYEQYF

clone size: .
J gene: TRBJ1-6
D gene: .
V gene: TRBV25-1
CDR3 DNA: TGTGCCAGCAGTGAGAGCTCCTATAATTCACCCCTCCACTTT
CDR3 protein: CASSESSYNSPLHF

clone size: .
J gene: TRBJ2-3
D gene: TRBD2
V gene: TRBV4-2
CDR3 DNA: TGTGCCAGCAGCCAAGACCCCGGGGGGGCCTCCACAGATACGCAGTATTTT
CDR3 protein: CASSQDPGGASTDTQYF

clone size: few
J gene: TRBJ1-5
D gene: TRBD1
V gene: TRBV6-1
CDR3 DNA: TGTGCCAGCAGTGACGGGACAGGGACTAAGCCCCAGCATTTT
CDR3 protein: CASSDGTGTKPQHF

clone size: .
J gene: TRBJ1-2
D gene: TRBD1
V gene: TRBV7-2
CDR3 DNA: TGTGCCAGCAGCCAACAGACAGGGGACGGAGTTGGCTACACCTTC
CDR3 protein: CASSQQTGDGVGYTF

clone size: .
J gene: TRBJ1-1
D gene: .
V gene: TRBV9
CDR3 DNA: TGTGCCAGCAGCGTAGGAGCGGACAGAAAAACTGAAGCTTTCTTT
CDR3 protein: CASSVGADRKTEAFF

clone size: once
J gene: TRBJ2-1
D gene: .
V gene: TRBV9
CDR3 DNA: TGTGCCAGCAGCGCACAGGAGGGCTCCTACAATGAGCAGTTCTTC
CDR3 protein: CASSAQEGSYNEQFF

clone size: .
J gene: TRBJ2-1
D gene: TRBD2
V gene: TRBV5-1
CDR3 DNA: TGCGCCAGCAGCTTGCAGCGGGAGTTGGTCAATGAGCAGTTCTTC
CDR3 protein: CASSLQRELVNEQFF

clone size: .
J gene: TRBJ1-4
D gene: .
V gene: TRBV5-1
CDR3 DNA: TGCGCCAGCAGCTTGGGGGCTGATGAAAAACTGTTTTTT
CDR3 protein: CASSLGADEKLFF

clone size: .
J gene: TRBJ2-7
D gene: .
V gene: TRBV6-4
CDR3 DNA: TGTGCCAGCAGCAGTGGGGGCAGGATCTACTTC
CDR3 protein: CASSSGGRIYF

clone size: .
J gene: TRBJ2-2
D gene: TRBD2
V gene: TRBV5-1
CDR3 DNA: TGCGCCAGCAGCTTGAGAAGCGGGGGGGCCGTCGGGGAGCTGTTTTTT
CDR3 protein: CASSLRSGGAVGELFF

clone size: .
J gene: TRBJ2-5
D gene: .
V gene: TRBV5-8
CDR3 DNA: TGTGCCAGCAGCTTGGGAGTGAGGACTAACCAAGAGACCCAGTACTTC
CDR3 protein: CASSLGVRTNQETQYF

clone size: .
J gene: TRBJ2-2
D gene: .
V gene: TRBV11-2
CDR3 DNA: TGTGCCAGCAGCTTAGATCGTAGAGCCGGGGAGCTGTTTTTT
CDR3 protein: CASSLDRRAGELFF